This is a list of T cell receptor beta chains from one sample in a study of cytomegalovirus exposure and HLA in healthy donors. Here immunoSEQ multiplex PCR was the method, and the copy in TCRdb shows in-frame clones only, minus some. Among about 140,000 clones listed, roughly 80% were seen once. Sequencing used PBMCs. These TCRs come from a middle-aged man in good health and CMV-seronegative. The CDR3 runs from the conserved cysteine through the conserved F or W. D genes are given only for firm matches. Clone size is given for some rows only: seen once, a few or many times, or a class if the clone is expanded.

D gene | clone size | J gene | V gene | CDR3 DNA | CDR3 protein
- | - | TRBJ2-5 | TRBV5-1 | TGCGCCAGCAGCCGCCCTCAGGCAGAGACCCAGTACTTC | CASSRPQAETQYF
- | - | TRBJ1-6 | TRBV28 | TGTGCCTCAAGGGGGGGTTATTCACCCCTCCACTTT | CASRGGYSPLHF
- | - | TRBJ1-6 | TRBV18 | TGTGCCAGCTCACCACGAGGTTTACATATTTCACCCCTCCACTTT | CASSPRGLHISPLHF
- | - | TRBJ1-5 | TRBV7-2 | TGTGCCAGCAGCGGGGGAACAGGGAGAGGCAATCAGCCCCAGCATTTT | CASSGGTGRGNQPQHF
TRBD1 | few | TRBJ1-6 | TRBV14 | TGTGCCACCAGCTTCGGACAGGGGCATTCACCCCTCCACTTT | CATSFGQGHSPLHF
TRBD2 | - | TRBJ2-2 | TRBV5-1 | TGCGCCAGCAGCTTTAGCGGGGGGGACACCGGGGAGCTGTTTTTT | CASSFSGGDTGELFF
- | - | TRBJ2-5 | TRBV10-3 | TGTGCCATCAGACATCCAGGGCGGGGAGAGACCCAGTACTTC | CAIRHPGRGETQYF
- | - | TRBJ2-2 | TRBV9 | TGTGCCAGCAGCGTGTATAACACCGGGGAGCTGTTTTTT | CASSVYNTGELFF
TRBD1 | once | TRBJ2-2 | TRBV15 | TGTGCCACTGGGGACAGGAACACCGGGGAGCTGTTTTTT | CATGDRNTGELFF
- | - | TRBJ2-3 | TRBV28 | TGTGCCAGCAGTTCACAGGGAAGGACAGATACGCAGTATTTT | CASSSQGRTDTQYF
TRBD2 | - | TRBJ2-3 | TRBV5-1 | TGCGCCAGCAGCTTGGTAGCGGGGGGACGCACAGATACGCAGTATTTT | CASSLVAGGRTDTQYF
- | - | TRBJ2-1 | TRBV19 | TGTGCCAGTAGTATATTCGGGGGGCCCAGTGAGCAGTTCTTC | CASSIFGGPSEQFF
- | - | TRBJ1-1 | TRBV7-9 | TGTGCCTCAAAAGGGGATGGGATGAACACTGAAGCTTTCTTT | CASKGDGMNTEAFF
- | few | TRBJ2-7 | TRBV7-2 | TGTGCCAGCAGCTTATACCCCACACGTACCTACGAGCAGTACTTC | CASSLYPTRTYEQYF
TRBD1 | - | TRBJ2-7 | TRBV7-9 | TGTGCCAGCAGCCCCCAAGGGACAGCCCGCGAGCAGTACTTC | CASSPQGTAREQYF
TRBD1 | few | TRBJ2-7 | TRBV5-6 | TGTGCCAGCAGCTGGGACAGGGATAACGAGCAGTACTTC | CASSWDRDNEQYF
TRBD2 | once | TRBJ2-1 | TRBV5-1 | TGCGCCAGCAGCTTGGATGCGGGGGGTGGATACAATGAGCAGTTCTTC | CASSLDAGGGYNEQFF
- | - | TRBJ2-5 | TRBV2 | TGTGCCAGCAGTGCGACTAACCAAGAGACCCAGTACTTC | CASSATNQETQYF
- | - | TRBJ2-3 | TRBV7-6 | TGTGCCAGCAGCTTCGACAACACAGATACGCAGTATTTT | CASSFDNTDTQYF
- | - | TRBJ2-4 | TRBV5-1 | TGCGCCAGCAGCTCCCGGGACACGATAGCCAAAAACATTCAGTACTTC | CASSSRDTIAKNIQYF
- | - | TRBJ1-1 | TRBV7-8 | TGTGCCAGCAGCTTACTCCAGGGAAGCGCGAACACTGAAGCTTTCTTT | CASSLLQGSANTEAFF
TRBD2 | - | TRBJ2-3 | TRBV7-2 | TGTGCCAGCAGCGACCGGACTAGCGGGGTGACAGATACGCAGTATTTT | CASSDRTSGVTDTQYF
- | - | TRBJ1-3 | TRBV11-2 | TGTGCCAGCAGCTCGAGCCTTTTCGGGGCCATATATTTT | CASSSSLFGAIYF
- | - | TRBJ2-7 | TRBV10-2 | TGCGCCAGCAGTGAGTCGAGAGGGTCTCCCCCCTACGAGCAGTACTTC | CASSESRGSPPYEQYF
- | - | TRBJ2-7 | TRBV27 | TGTGCCAGCAGTTCTAACCGGATCCGCGGCGAGCAGTACTTC | CASSSNRIRGEQYF
- | - | TRBJ1-1 | TRBV19 | TGTGCCAGTAGTTGGGCAGACACTGAAGCTTTCTTT | CASSWADTEAFF
- | - | TRBJ2-4 | TRBV19 | TGTGCCAGTCGGGGATGGGGGGGCCGAGCCAAAAACATTCAGTACTTC | CASRGWGGRAKNIQYF
- | - | TRBJ1-6 | TRBV9 | TGTGCCAGCAGCCAGGGGAATAATTCACCCCTCCACTTT | CASSQGNNSPLHF
- | - | TRBJ1-2 | TRBV28 | TGTGCCAGCAGTTTATGGGGGGGGCAGGAGGGCTACACCTTC | CASSLWGGQEGYTF